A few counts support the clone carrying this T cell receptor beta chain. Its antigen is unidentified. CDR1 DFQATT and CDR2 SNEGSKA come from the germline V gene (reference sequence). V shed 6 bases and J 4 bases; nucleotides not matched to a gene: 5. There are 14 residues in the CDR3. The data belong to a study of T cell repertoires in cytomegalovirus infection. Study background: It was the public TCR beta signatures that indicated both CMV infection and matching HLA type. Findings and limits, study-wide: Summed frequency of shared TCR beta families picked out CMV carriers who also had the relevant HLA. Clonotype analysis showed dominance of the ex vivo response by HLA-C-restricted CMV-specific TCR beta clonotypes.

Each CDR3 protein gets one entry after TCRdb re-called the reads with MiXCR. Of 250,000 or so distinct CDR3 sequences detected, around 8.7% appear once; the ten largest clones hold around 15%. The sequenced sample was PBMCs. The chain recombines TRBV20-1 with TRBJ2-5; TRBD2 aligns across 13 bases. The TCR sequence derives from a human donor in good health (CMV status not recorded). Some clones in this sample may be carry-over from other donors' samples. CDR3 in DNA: TGCAGTGCAACACTAGCGGGAGGGCGAGAGACCCAGTACTTC. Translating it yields CSATLAGGRETQYF.